This is a list of T cell receptor beta chains from one sample in a study of T cell responses to AZD1222 COVID-19 vaccine. The table came from immunoSEQ multiplex PCR; TCRdb's copy has only in-frame clones and leaves some out. The data contain fewer than 100,000 clones, more than 75% of them singletons. The sequencing used peripheral blood, collected on day 0 of AZD1222 vaccination. These receptor sequences come from an adult in good health. The CDR3 runs from the conserved cysteine through the conserved F or W. Each record gives: D gene, V gene, clone size, J gene, CDR3 protein, CDR3 DNA. The D gene is left open where the match is weak. The size field is filled for only some rows; it gives once, few, many or a size class.

TRBD1,TRBV7-6,once,TRBJ2-5,CASSVGTGQLSETQYF,TGTGCCAGCAGCGTAGGGACAGGGCAACTGTCAGAGACCCAGTACTTC
.,TRBV5-1,.,TRBJ2-5,CASSLGALGTQETQYF,TGCGCCAGCAGCTTGGGGGCACTAGGAACACAAGAGACCCAGTACTTC
.,TRBV10-3,.,TRBJ2-1,CAINGPGDEQFF,TGTGCCATCAACGGGCCGGGGGATGAGCAGTTCTTC
TRBD1,TRBV11-2,.,TRBJ2-1,CASSPGTGNYNEQFF,TGTGCCAGCAGCCCCGGGACAGGGAACTACAATGAGCAGTTCTTC
TRBD1,TRBV18,.,TRBJ2-3,CASSPRGQGATTDTQYF,TGTGCCAGCTCACCACGGGGACAGGGTGCCACAACAGATACGCAGTATTTT
.,TRBV5-5,.,TRBJ1-4,CASSRKLAGEKLFF,TGTGCCAGCAGCCGGAAGTTAGCGGGGGAAAAACTGTTTTTT
.,TRBV10-3,once,TRBJ1-1,CAISVDTVARSTEAFF,TGTGCCATCAGCGTCGACACTGTGGCAAGGAGCACTGAAGCTTTCTTT
TRBD2,TRBV5-6,once,TRBJ2-3,CASSPAAGSTDTQYF,TGTGCCAGCAGCCCGGCAGCGGGGAGCACAGATACGCAGTATTTT
TRBD2,TRBV5-1,.,TRBJ2-5,CASSLGTSGRETQYF,TGCGCCAGCAGCTTGGGGACTAGCGGGAGGGAGACCCAGTACTTC
.,TRBV20-1,.,TRBJ2-7,CSARETYEQYF,TGCAGTGCTAGGGAGACCTACGAGCAGTACTTC
.,TRBV11-2,few,TRBJ1-2,CASSLVGGWYYGYTF,TGTGCCAGCAGCTTAGTGGGGGGATGGTACTATGGCTACACCTTC
.,TRBV19,.,TRBJ1-5,CAAGQGGGVEPQHF,TGTGCCGCGGGGCAGGGAGGTGGTGTAGAGCCCCAGCATTTT
.,TRBV10-3,.,TRBJ1-1,CAISLQGANTEAFF,TGTGCCATCAGCCTACAGGGAGCGAACACTGAAGCTTTCTTT
TRBD1,TRBV6-2/TRBV6-3,.,TRBJ1-2,CASSSRDRGNGYTF,TGTGCCAGCAGTAGCCGGGACAGGGGGAATGGCTACACCTTC
TRBD1,TRBV27,few,TRBJ1-5,CASSPHTGAGQPQHF,TGTGCCAGCAGTCCGCATACAGGGGCAGGTCAGCCCCAGCATTTT
TRBD1,TRBV5-5,few,TRBJ1-4,CASSLPWGDSKTF,TGTGCCAGCAGCTTACCGTGGGGGGACAGCAAGACTTTT
.,TRBV7-8,.,TRBJ2-7,CASSLVSGAAYEQYF,TGTGCCAGCAGCTTAGTATCAGGGGCCGCCTACGAGCAGTACTTC
.,TRBV9,.,TRBJ2-1,CASSVATGYNEQFF,TGTGCCAGCAGCGTAGCTACAGGGTACAATGAGCAGTTCTTC
.,TRBV24-1,.,TRBJ2-7,CATSDWKGGHNEQYF,TGTGCCACCAGTGATTGGAAGGGAGGTCATAACGAGCAGTACTTC
.,TRBV2,.,TRBJ2-2,CASSEIGAPGELFF,TGTGCCAGCAGTGAGATCGGAGCACCAGGGGAGCTGTTTTTT
.,TRBV6-2/TRBV6-3,.,TRBJ1-1,CASSYSGVLTEAFF,TGTGCCAGCAGTTACTCAGGGGTTCTCACTGAAGCTTTCTTT
.,TRBV28,.,TRBJ2-5,CASSLIGQQETQYF,TGTGCCAGCAGTTTGATCGGACAGCAAGAGACCCAGTACTTC
TRBD2,TRBV9,.,TRBJ2-5,CARSAGGGGVETQYF,TGTGCCCGCAGCGCCGGCGGGGGAGGGGTAGAGACCCAGTACTTC
.,TRBV7-9,.,TRBJ2-3,CASSLNQGLSTDTQYF,TGTGCCAGCAGCTTAAACCAGGGGCTGAGCACAGATACGCAGTATTTT
.,TRBV13,few,TRBJ1-1,CASSAGQMNTEAFF,TGTGCCAGCAGCGCCGGACAGATGAACACTGAAGCTTTCTTT
.,TRBV5-1,.,TRBJ1-4,CASSLGGSNEKLFF,TGCGCCAGCAGCTTAGGGGGGAGTAATGAAAAACTGTTTTTT
TRBD1,TRBV19,.,TRBJ1-2,CASSLGSGGNYGYTF,TGTGCCAGTAGTCTGGGGTCAGGGGGCAACTATGGCTACACCTTC
.,TRBV5-1,.,TRBJ2-5,CASSWAERSETQYF,TGCGCCAGCAGCTGGGCAGAGCGGTCAGAGACCCAGTACTTC
TRBD1,TRBV7-7,.,TRBJ2-2,CASSLGRGQDTGELFF,TGTGCTAGCAGCTTAGGCAGGGGGCAAGACACCGGGGAGCTGTTTTTT
TRBD1,TRBV7-3,.,TRBJ2-1,CASSLTWSGGAYNEQFF,TGTGCCAGCAGCTTAACGTGGTCAGGGGGCGCTTACAATGAGCAGTTCTTC
.,TRBV6-5,few,TRBJ1-4,CASNREATEKLFF,TGTGCCAGCAACAGGGAAGCGACAGAAAAACTGTTTTTT
.,TRBV7-9,.,TRBJ1-3,CASSTDSGNTIYF,TGTGCCAGCAGCACCGACTCTGGAAACACCATATATTTT
TRBD1,TRBV2,.,TRBJ1-4,CASSTQGAGDEKLFF,TGTGCCAGCAGTACACAGGGGGCAGGTGATGAAAAACTGTTTTTT
.,TRBV7-2,.,TRBJ1-3,CASSLAAGNTIYF,TGTGCCAGCAGCTTAGCAGCCGGAAACACCATATATTTT
.,TRBV5-5,.,TRBJ2-7,CASSFISYEQYF,TGTGCCAGCAGCTTCATTTCCTACGAGCAGTACTTC
.,TRBV4-3,.,TRBJ2-2,CASSQDRGGGGELFF,TGCGCCAGCAGCCAAGACAGGGGGGGAGGCGGGGAGCTGTTTTTT
.,TRBV15,once,TRBJ1-1,CATSRADVGRVTEAFF,TGTGCCACCAGCAGAGCCGACGTGGGACGAGTCACTGAAGCTTTCTTT
.,TRBV27,few,TRBJ2-7,CASSPRVAVGVQYF,TGTGCCAGCAGCCCCCGGGTGGCAGTTGGTGTGCAGTACTTC
TRBD1,TRBV7-9,.,TRBJ2-4,CASSAGQGMGNIQYF,TGTGCCAGCAGCGCGGGACAGGGGATGGGAAACATTCAGTACTTC
.,TRBV12-3/TRBV12-4,once,TRBJ1-2,CASSTTGSGGYTF,TGTGCCAGCAGTACCACAGGGAGTGGTGGCTACACCTTC
.,TRBV6-5,.,TRBJ2-7,CASSYAGTYEQYF,TGTGCCAGCAGTTATGCCGGTACCTACGAGCAGTACTTC
.,TRBV12-1,.,TRBJ1-1,CASSGTGARLWTEAFF,TGTGCCAGCAGCGGAACAGGGGCTAGATTATGGACTGAAGCTTTCTTT
TRBD1,TRBV7-9,.,TRBJ1-2,CASSAGQLYGYTF,TGTGCCAGCAGCGCGGGACAGTTGTATGGCTACACCTTC
.,TRBV12-3/TRBV12-4,.,TRBJ2-2,CASSFPGELFF,TGTGCCAGCAGTTTCCCCGGGGAGCTGTTTTTT
.,TRBV30,.,TRBJ1-5,CAWSSQHSNQPQHF,TGTGCCTGGAGTTCCCAGCATAGCAATCAGCCCCAGCATTTT
TRBD2,TRBV7-3,.,TRBJ2-3,CASRKAGGQDTQYF,TGTGCCAGCAGAAAAGCGGGGGGGCAAGATACGCAGTATTTT
.,TRBV24-1,.,TRBJ1-2,CATSGPPGIFNYGYTF,TGTGCCACCAGTGGCCCCCCCGGGATTTTTAACTATGGCTACACCTTC
.,TRBV27,.,TRBJ1-1,CASTATRGTEAFF,TGTGCCAGTACTGCAACTCGTGGAACTGAAGCTTTCTTT
TRBD2,TRBV7-3,.,TRBJ2-2,CASSSPPGLAGSNTGELFF,TGTGCCAGCAGCTCCCCTCCGGGACTAGCGGGTTCTAACACCGGGGAGCTGTTTTTT
TRBD1,TRBV28,.,TRBJ2-2,CASSSQSTGLTGELFF,TGTGCCAGCAGTTCACAGTCGACAGGGCTCACCGGGGAGCTGTTTTTT
TRBD2,TRBV10-1,.,TRBJ2-5,CASSETSGAQETQYF,TGCGCCAGCAGTGAGACTAGCGGGGCCCAAGAGACCCAGTACTTC
.,TRBV6-1,.,TRBJ2-7,CASSEAGGVEQYF,TGTGCCAGCAGTGAAGCGGGTGGCGTCGAGCAGTACTTC
.,TRBV7-3,.,TRBJ2-7,CASSAQAGQPYEQYF,TGTGCCAGCAGCGCCCAGGCAGGACAGCCCTACGAGCAGTACTTC
.,TRBV12-5,.,TRBJ2-1,CASAHRPAGEQFF,TGTGCTAGTGCCCACAGACCTGCGGGCGAGCAGTTCTTC
.,TRBV5-4,.,TRBJ2-5,CASGLDREETQYF,TGTGCCAGCGGCTTGGACAGAGAAGAGACCCAGTACTTC
.,TRBV6-5,.,TRBJ2-7,CASSYNQGHEQYF,TGTGCCAGCAGTTACAATCAGGGCCACGAGCAGTACTTC
.,TRBV7-9,.,TRBJ1-5,CASTQTGSQPQHF,TGTGCCAGCACCCAGACGGGTTCTCAGCCCCAGCATTTT
.,TRBV5-4,.,TRBJ1-2,CASSLHGTIALYGYTF,TGTGCCAGCAGCTTGCACGGTACAATAGCCCTATACGGCTACACCTTC
TRBD1,TRBV7-2,once,TRBJ1-4,CASSLGRTGPNEKLFF,TGTGCCAGCAGCTTAGGGCGGACAGGCCCTAATGAAAAACTGTTTTTT